The sequence of this T cell receptor (beta chain) was determined in a study of T-cell memory formation after mild COVID-19. Overall study: Clusters were largely donor specific.

A few counts support this clonotype. The target antigen is unknown. Study-level points and caveats: In pre-infection memory, a portion of responding clones appeared, which suggested that cross-reactive memory joined.

Germline CDR1 GTSNPN, CDR2 SVGIG (reference sequence). V lost 2 bases and J lost 4, with 11 bases in between. CDR3 length: 13 residues. Each CDR3 protein is one row after TCRdb ran MiXCR on the 5' RACE reads. The sample lists roughly 340,000 distinct CDR3 sequences, 20% to 25% occurring once. This clonotype originated in a man aged 18-30 years who had mild COVID-19 (a few samples of this study predate the infection). Cell type and time point are not known. The chain is built from TRBV30 and TRBJ1-2, with TRBD1 as a possible D gene (6 bases). Sample: PBMCs or a T cell subset sorted from them (not recorded which). CDR3 in amino acids: CAWSIGGLYGYTF. The CDR3 bases are TGTGCCTGGAGTATCGGGGGGCTCTATGGCTACACCTTC. The whole variable domain, remainder taken from reference TRBV30 and TRBJ1-2, is SQTIHQWPATLVQPVGSPLSLECTVEGTSNPNLYWYRQAAGRGLQLLFYSVGIGQISSEVPQNLSASRPQDRQFILSSKKLLLSDSGFYLCAWSIGGLYGYTFGSGTRLTVV.